The sequence of this T cell receptor beta chain was determined in a study of cytomegalovirus exposure and HLA in healthy donors. As regards this clone: The antigen is not known.

PCR involved 60 Vbeta and 13 Jbeta primers. Measured with immunoSEQ multiplex PCR; TCRdb has only the in-frame clones, and not every one. The sample contains some 250,000 clones, 82% of which appear only once. CDR1 and CDR2 (germline): MNHNY, SVGAGI (reference sequence). CDR3 size: 11 residues. The V and J ends lost 7 bases and 6 bases respectively, with 9 bases between them. Study outcomes and limitations: What a later analysis showed was that several of the most significant clusters appeared linked to common viral pathogens.

Sequencing used PBMCs. This clonotype originated in a woman aged 40 to 49 in good health and CMV-seropositive. The V and J genes are TRBV6-6 and TRBJ1-1, with D tentatively TRBD1 (6 bases). The CDR3 loop reads CASIRGSEAFF. DNA of the CDR3: TGTGCCAGCATTAGGGGGTCTGAAGCTTTCTTT.